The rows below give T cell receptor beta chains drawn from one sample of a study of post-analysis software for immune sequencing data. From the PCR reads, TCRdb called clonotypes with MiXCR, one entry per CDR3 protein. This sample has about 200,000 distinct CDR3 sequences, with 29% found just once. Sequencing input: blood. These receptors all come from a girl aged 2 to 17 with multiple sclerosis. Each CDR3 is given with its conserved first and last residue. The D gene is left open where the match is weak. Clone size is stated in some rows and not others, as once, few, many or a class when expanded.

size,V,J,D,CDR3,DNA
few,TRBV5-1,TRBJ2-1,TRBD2,CASTLLAGGDNEQFF,TGCGCCAGCACCCTTCTAGCGGGAGGGGACAATGAGCAGTTCTTC
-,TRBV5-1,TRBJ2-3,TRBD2,CASSFQASGRTDTRYF,TGCGCCAGTAGCTTCCAGGCTAGCGGGAGAACAGATACGCGGTATTTT
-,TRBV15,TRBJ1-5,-,CATSRDEPPQHF,TGTGCCACCAGCAGAGATGAACCGCCCCAGCATTTT
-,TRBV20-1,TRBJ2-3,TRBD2,CSARGDQWGLAGADTQYF,TGCAGTGCTAGAGGGGATCAGTGGGGACTAGCGGGAGCAGATACGCAGTATTTT
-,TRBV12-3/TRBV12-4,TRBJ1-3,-,CASSLLGNTIYF,TGTGCCAGCAGTTTACTCGGGAACACCATATATTTT
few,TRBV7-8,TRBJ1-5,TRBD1,CASSPRAGQDNQPQHF,TGTGCCAGCAGCCCTAGGGCCGGACAGGACAATCAGCCCCAGCATTTT
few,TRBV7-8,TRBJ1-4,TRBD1,CASTRTGLNEKLFF,TGTGCCAGCACCCGGACAGGCCTTAATGAAAAACTGTTTTTT
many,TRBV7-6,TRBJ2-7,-,CASSTGHFSYEQYF,TGTGCCAGCAGCACGGGACACTTCTCCTACGAGCAGTACTTC
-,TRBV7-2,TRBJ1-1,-,CASRLQGLNTEAFF,TGTGCCAGCAGGCTACAGGGCCTGAACACTGAAGCTTTCTTT
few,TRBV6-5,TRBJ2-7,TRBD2,CASSPIAGGVYEQYF,TGTGCCAGCAGTCCCATAGCGGGAGGGGTATACGAGCAGTACTTC
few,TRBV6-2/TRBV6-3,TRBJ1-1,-,CASSYGTINTEAFF,TGTGCCAGCAGTTACGGAACGATCAACACTGAAGCTTTCTTT
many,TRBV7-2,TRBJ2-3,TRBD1,CASSPGRDRATDTQYF,TGTGCCAGCAGCCCGGGTCGGGACAGAGCCACAGATACGCAGTATTTT
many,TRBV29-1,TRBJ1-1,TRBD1,CSVGQGGTEAFF,TGCAGCGTAGGACAGGGGGGCACTGAAGCTTTCTTT
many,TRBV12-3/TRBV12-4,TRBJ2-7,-,CASSLDLHEQYF,TGTGCCAGCAGTTTAGACCTCCACGAGCAGTACTTC
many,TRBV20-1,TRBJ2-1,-,CSARTPHNEQFF,TGCAGTGCAAGGACCCCTCACAATGAGCAGTTCTTC
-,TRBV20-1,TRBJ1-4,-,CNATRDLGLFF,TGCAATGCTACCCGGGACTTAGGGCTGTTTTTT
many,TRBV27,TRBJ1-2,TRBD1,CASSSPGRGGGYTF,TGTGCCAGCAGTTCCCCCGGCAGGGGGGGAGGCTACACCTTC
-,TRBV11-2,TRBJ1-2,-,CASSFLGDYGYTF,TGTGCCAGCAGCTTCCTGGGGGACTATGGCTACACCTTC
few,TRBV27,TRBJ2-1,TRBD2,CASSLAGGGYNEQFF,TGTGCCAGCAGTTTGGCGGGAGGGGGCTACAATGAGCAGTTCTTC
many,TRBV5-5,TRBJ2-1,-,CASSLKGGRYNEQFF,TGTGCCAGCAGCTTGAAGGGGGGGCGGTACAATGAGCAGTTCTTC
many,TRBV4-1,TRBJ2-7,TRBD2,CASSQLAGGPYEQYF,TGCGCCAGCAGCCAATTAGCGGGGGGGCCGTACGAGCAGTACTTC
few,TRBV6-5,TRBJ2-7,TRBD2,CASNYSTSGRAREQYF,TGTGCCAGCAATTACTCCACTAGCGGGAGGGCCCGCGAGCAGTACTTC
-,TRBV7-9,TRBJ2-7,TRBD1,CSSSVTGGEYEQYF,TGTTCCAGCAGCGTAACAGGGGGCGAGTACGAGCAGTACTTC
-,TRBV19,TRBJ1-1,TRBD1,CASSMGRIGGARTEAFF,TGTGCCAGTAGTATGGGCCGGATAGGGGGCGCGAGGACTGAAGCTTTCTTT
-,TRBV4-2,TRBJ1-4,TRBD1,CASSQDRQGADEKLFF,TGTGCCAGCAGCCAAGATCGACAGGGGGCGGATGAAAAACTGTTTTTT
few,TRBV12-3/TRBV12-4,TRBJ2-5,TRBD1,CASTRTGGEWETQYF,TGTGCCAGCACAAGGACAGGGGGCGAGTGGGAGACCCAGTACTTC
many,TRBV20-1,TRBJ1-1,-,CSASGHLNTEAFF,TGCAGTGCTAGCGGCCATTTGAACACTGAAGCTTTCTTT
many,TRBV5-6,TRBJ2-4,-,CASSLGDTTAKNIQYF,TGTGCCAGCAGCTTAGGAGACACAACAGCCAAAAACATTCAGTACTTC
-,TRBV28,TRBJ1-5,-,CASSSGARNQPQHF,TGTGCCAGCAGTTCGGGGGCCCGCAATCAGCCCCAGCATTTT
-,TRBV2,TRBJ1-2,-,CASSDRGAKRRYTF,TGTGCCAGCAGCGACCGGGGGGCCAAGAGGCGCTACACCTTC
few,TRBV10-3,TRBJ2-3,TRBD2,CAISESGLAGGSRSDTQYF,TGTGCCATCAGTGAGTCGGGACTAGCGGGGGGGTCTAGGTCAGATACGCAGTATTTT
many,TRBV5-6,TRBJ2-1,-,CASSLLRRGEQFF,TGTGCCAGCAGTTTACTAAGGCGTGGTGAGCAGTTCTTC
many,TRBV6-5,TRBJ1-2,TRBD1,CASRAPGQDFYGYTF,TGTGCCAGCAGAGCCCCGGGACAGGATTTCTATGGCTACACCTTC
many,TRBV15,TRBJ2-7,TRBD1,CATSRGTGTLTTPYEQYF,TGTGCCACCAGCAGGGGGACAGGGACTTTGACGACCCCCTACGAGCAGTACTTC
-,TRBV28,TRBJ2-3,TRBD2,CASGNRRAGGPRDTQYF,TGTGCCAGCGGTAATAGGAGAGCGGGAGGGCCTCGTGATACGCAGTATTTT
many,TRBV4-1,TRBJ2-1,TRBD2,CASSQDSRTSGGAAYNEQFF,TGCGCCAGCAGCCAAGATTCGAGGACTAGCGGGGGGGCAGCCTACAATGAGCAGTTCTTC
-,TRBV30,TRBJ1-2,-,CAWRETGPQGYTF,TGTGCCTGGAGAGAGACGGGACCCCAGGGCTACACCTTC
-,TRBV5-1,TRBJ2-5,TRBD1,CASSTGQGEQYF,TGCGCCAGCAGCACAGGACAGGGGGAGCAGTACTTC
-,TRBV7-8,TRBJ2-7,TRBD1,CASSPFGTVHEQYF,TGTGCCAGCAGCCCATTCGGGACAGTGCACGAGCAGTACTTC
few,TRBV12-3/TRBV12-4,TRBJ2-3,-,CASSRRTDTQYF,TGTGCCAGCAGTCGGCGGACAGATACGCAGTATTTT
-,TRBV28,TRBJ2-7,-,CASRLATGYEQYF,TGTGCCAGCAGGTTAGCTACGGGCTACGAGCAGTACTTC
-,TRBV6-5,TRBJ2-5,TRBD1,CASSYRSGQAAGETQYF,TGTGCCAGCAGTTACCGGTCCGGACAGGCGGCTGGAGAGACCCAGTACTTC
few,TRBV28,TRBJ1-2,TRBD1,CASSPIQYRGRYGYTF,TGTGCCAGCAGTCCTATCCAATACAGGGGTCGGTATGGCTACACCTTC
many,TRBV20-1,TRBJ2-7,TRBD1,CSGLTGTRGEQYF,TGCAGTGGTCTGACAGGGACCCGGGGTGAGCAGTACTTC
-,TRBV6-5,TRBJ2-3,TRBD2,CASRGGWGTDTQYF,TGTGCCAGCAGGGGGGGGTGGGGAACGGATACGCAGTATTTT
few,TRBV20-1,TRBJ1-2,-,CSARPGQVYGYTF,TGCAGTGCCCGCCCGGGGCAGGTCTATGGCTACACCTTC
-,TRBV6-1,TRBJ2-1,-,CASSGGISCNEQFF,TGTGCCAGCAGTGGCGGGATATCCTGCAATGAGCAGTTCTTC
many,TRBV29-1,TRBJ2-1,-,CSVDWPSAISYNEQFF,TGCAGCGTTGATTGGCCTAGCGCGATCTCCTACAATGAGCAGTTCTTC
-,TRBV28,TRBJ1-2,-,CASSLSRNYGYTF,TGTGCCAGCAGTTTAAGTCGTAACTATGGCTACACCTTC